One sample yielded the 7 T cell receptor beta chains listed below, sequenced in a study of shared clonotypes between healthy human individuals. Produced via immunoSEQ multiplex PCR; TCRdb's table is partial and in-frame only. This sample carries under 2,500,000 clones, 90% to 97% of them seen once, and the ten largest clones take over 0.1%. Source material: naive CD4+ T cells sorted from blood. Subset in this sample: CD45RA+ positively selected. The receptors here all came from a man younger than 30 in good health.

The chain is built from TRBV18 and TRBJ2-7, with 9 bases lining up with TRBD1. V was pared by 1 base and J by 6 bases, with 4 bases of the junction left unmatched. Germline assignment: CDR1 KGHSH and CDR2 LQKENI. The CDR3 spans 14 residues. The DNA of the CDR3 is TGTGCCAGCTCACCACTGGGACAGGGTTCCGAGCAGTACTTC. Its translation: CASSPLGQGSEQYF.

The gene calls are TRBV2 and TRBJ2-7; 10 bases align to TRBD1. Germline CDR1 reads SNHLY; CDR2 reads FYNNEI. This CDR3 has 15 residues. Trimming removed 6 bases from V and 3 bases from J; junction bases left unmatched: 8. The CDR3 protein is CASSPIDRGLYEQYF. The CDR3 nucleotides are TGTGCCAGCAGCCCAATAGACAGGGGGCTCTACGAGCAGTACTTC.

The chain is built from TRBV7-2 and TRBJ1-5; no clear D gene. The CDR3 contains 15 residues. CDR1 is SGHTA and CDR2 is FQGNSA in the germline V gene. Trimming shortened V by 1 base and J by 0 bases, and 7 bases separated the two germline ends. The CDR3 spells CASSLVSYSNQPQHF. The CDR3 coding sequence is TGTGCCAGCAGCTTAGTGAGTTATAGCAATCAGCCCCAGCATTTT.

The chain combines TRBV5-6 with TRBJ1-1; 7 bases match TRBD1. The V gene's germline CDR1 is SGHDT and CDR2 YYEEEE. J lost 5 bases, V lost 4 bases, and 8 bases had no gene match. This CDR3 spans 14 amino acids. The CDR3 is CASSPGDRSTEAFF. For the CDR3, the DNA is TGTGCCAGCAGCCCGGGGGACAGATCAACTGAAGCTTTCTTT.

The J gene is TRBJ2-7, the V gene TRBV30; 7 bases line up with TRBD2. Trimming at V came to 4 bases and at J to 6 bases, leaving 3 bases not matched to a gene. The CDR3 extends over 11 amino acids. CDR1 GTSNPN and CDR2 SVGIG come from the germline V gene (reference sequence). The CDR3 region has the DNA TGTGCCTGGACGACTAGCCGCGAGCAGTACTTC. Translation gives CAWTTSREQYF.

The genes are TRBV4-3 and TRBJ2-7, with TRBD2 as a possible D gene (5 bases). Germline loops: CDR1 LGHNA, CDR2 YSLEER. CDR3 size: 15 residues. Trimming cost V 0 bases and J 1 base, with 10 bases left between them. The CDR3 DNA sequence: TGCGCCAGCAGCCAAGAAGGAGGTCAGTCCTACGAGCAGTACTTC. It codes for CASSQEGGQSYEQYF.

This rearrangement joins TRBV30 to TRBJ2-5; maybe TRBD2 (6 bases). This CDR3 region has 13 residues. Germline V CDR1 and CDR2: GTSNPN, SVGIG (reference sequence). With 0 bases removed from V and 4 bases from J, the gap between germline ends came to 9 bases. The CDR3 loop reads CAWSVELAETQYF. CDR3 DNA: TGTGCCTGGAGTGTAGAACTAGCAGAGACCCAGTACTTC.